These T cell receptor beta chains were read from a single sample in a study of CD8+ T cells in alopecia areata. Produced via immunoSEQ multiplex PCR; TCRdb's table is partial and in-frame only. The sample lists some 44,000 clones; roughly 92% were seen once. The starting material was CD8+ T cells sorted from blood, obtained at week 24, from a patient treated with tofacitinib. These receptors were taken from a human donor with alopecia areata. CDR3s include the opening cysteine and the closing phenylalanine or tryptophan. The D gene is left open where the match is weak. Clone size is shown for a subset of rows, as once, few, many or a class of expanded clone.

CDR3 protein: CASSPGTGVHEQFF
CDR3 DNA: TGTGCCAGCAGTCCAGGGACAGGGGTCCATGAGCAGTTCTTC
V gene: TRBV27
J gene: TRBJ2-1
clone size: .
D gene: TRBD1

CDR3 protein: CASSLKGHPISYEQYF
CDR3 DNA: TGTGCCAGCAGTTTAAAGGGACACCCGATTTCCTACGAGCAGTACTTC
V gene: TRBV28
J gene: TRBJ2-7
clone size: .
D gene: .

CDR3 protein: CASSHGTGEGHEQYF
CDR3 DNA: TGCGCCAGCAGCCACGGGACAGGGGAGGGGCACGAGCAGTACTTC
V gene: TRBV4-3
J gene: TRBJ2-7
clone size: .
D gene: TRBD1

CDR3 protein: CSEDRGPSYEQYF
CDR3 DNA: TGCAGCGAAGACAGGGGCCCCTCCTACGAGCAGTACTTC
V gene: TRBV29-1
J gene: TRBJ2-7
clone size: .
D gene: TRBD1

CDR3 protein: CASSVSNNQPQHF
CDR3 DNA: TGTGCCAGCAGCGTATCGAATAATCAGCCCCAGCATTTT
V gene: TRBV7-2
J gene: TRBJ1-5
clone size: .
D gene: .

CDR3 protein: CASGGTSGFTDTQYF
CDR3 DNA: TGTGCCAGCGGAGGGACTAGCGGCTTCACAGATACGCAGTATTTT
V gene: TRBV4-2
J gene: TRBJ2-3
clone size: .
D gene: TRBD2

CDR3 protein: CASSLAGTIYEQYF
CDR3 DNA: TGTGCCAGCAGCCTCGCCGGGACAATCTACGAGCAGTACTTC
V gene: TRBV13
J gene: TRBJ2-7
clone size: .
D gene: .

CDR3 protein: CAWSVSGGAAGELFF
CDR3 DNA: TGTGCCTGGAGTGTATCCGGGGGGGCGGCCGGGGAGCTGTTTTTT
V gene: TRBV30
J gene: TRBJ2-2
clone size: .
D gene: TRBD2

CDR3 protein: CASSFHPSGGRGEQFF
CDR3 DNA: TGTGCCAGCAGTTTCCACCCTAGCGGGGGGAGGGGGGAGCAGTTCTTC
V gene: TRBV27
J gene: TRBJ2-1
clone size: once
D gene: TRBD2

CDR3 protein: CASSTGQSSYNEQFF
CDR3 DNA: TGTGCCAGTAGTACGGGACAGTCCTCCTACAATGAGCAGTTCTTC
V gene: TRBV19
J gene: TRBJ2-1
clone size: .
D gene: TRBD1

CDR3 protein: CASSQSLYQETQYF
CDR3 DNA: TGTGCCAGCAGCCAAAGCTTGTACCAAGAGACCCAGTACTTC
V gene: TRBV7-8
J gene: TRBJ2-5
clone size: .
D gene: .

CDR3 protein: CASSLGAVLSYNEQFF
CDR3 DNA: TGTGCCAGCAGCTTGGGGGCGGTGCTTTCCTACAATGAGCAGTTCTTC
V gene: TRBV5-6
J gene: TRBJ2-1
clone size: .
D gene: .

CDR3 protein: CASSFDIPSSYNEQFF
CDR3 DNA: TGTGCCAGCAGCTTCGATATTCCGAGCTCCTACAATGAGCAGTTCTTC
V gene: TRBV7-3
J gene: TRBJ2-1
clone size: .
D gene: .

CDR3 protein: CASSQDGGGITEAFF
CDR3 DNA: TGCGCCAGCAGCCAAGATGGCGGAGGGATTACTGAAGCTTTCTTT
V gene: TRBV4-3
J gene: TRBJ1-1
clone size: .
D gene: .

CDR3 protein: CASSEIRTGREKLFF
CDR3 DNA: TGTGCCAGCAGTGAAATACGGACAGGGCGTGAAAAACTGTTTTTT
V gene: TRBV6-1
J gene: TRBJ1-4
clone size: .
D gene: TRBD1

CDR3 protein: CANPVPGRYTEAFF
CDR3 DNA: TGTGCCAACCCCGTGCCAGGGAGGTACACTGAAGCTTTCTTT
V gene: TRBV10-3
J gene: TRBJ1-1
clone size: .
D gene: .

CDR3 protein: CASSQGTQETQYF
CDR3 DNA: TGCGCCAGCAGCCAAGGGACCCAAGAGACCCAGTACTTC
V gene: TRBV4-3
J gene: TRBJ2-5
clone size: few
D gene: .

CDR3 protein: CASSLVVHNEQFF
CDR3 DNA: TGTGCCAGCAGCTTAGTGGTCCACAATGAGCAGTTCTTC
V gene: TRBV7-8
J gene: TRBJ2-1
clone size: .
D gene: .

CDR3 protein: CASSQAFRGLPQETQYF
CDR3 DNA: TGCGCCAGCAGCCAAGCCTTCAGGGGGCTCCCCCAAGAGACCCAGTACTTC
V gene: TRBV4-3
J gene: TRBJ2-5
clone size: .
D gene: TRBD1

CDR3 protein: CASSLDSGGANEQFF
CDR3 DNA: TGTGCTAGCAGCTTAGATAGCGGGGGGGCAAATGAGCAGTTCTTC
V gene: TRBV7-7
J gene: TRBJ2-1
clone size: .
D gene: TRBD2

CDR3 protein: CASRGGSYRDDEQFF
CDR3 DNA: TGTGCCAGCAGAGGGGGCTCCTACAGGGATGATGAGCAGTTCTTC
V gene: TRBV27
J gene: TRBJ2-1
clone size: .
D gene: TRBD1

CDR3 protein: CASSARDLYYEQYF
CDR3 DNA: TGTGCCAGCAGCGCCCGGGACCTTTACTACGAGCAGTACTTC
V gene: TRBV7-9
J gene: TRBJ2-7
clone size: .
D gene: .

CDR3 protein: CASSEDKLPYDTF
CDR3 DNA: TGTGCCAGCAGTGAAGACAAGCTTCCCTACGACACCTTC
V gene: TRBV6-1
J gene: TRBJ1-2
clone size: .
D gene: .

CDR3 protein: CASSSPRPLSEQYF
CDR3 DNA: TGTGCCAGCAGCTCCCCGAGGCCTTTGAGTGAGCAGTACTTC
V gene: TRBV25-1
J gene: TRBJ2-7
clone size: .
D gene: .

CDR3 protein: CASSFSGSYEQYF
CDR3 DNA: TGTGCCAGCAGCTTCAGCGGTTCCTACGAGCAGTACTTC
V gene: TRBV7-9
J gene: TRBJ2-7
clone size: .
D gene: .

CDR3 protein: CASSPPGQATYEQYF
CDR3 DNA: TGTGCCAGCAGCCCTCCGGGACAGGCGACCTACGAGCAGTACTTC
V gene: TRBV27
J gene: TRBJ2-7
clone size: .
D gene: TRBD1

CDR3 protein: CASSWDRGRRETQYF
CDR3 DNA: TGTGCCAGCAGTTGGGACAGGGGGCGACGGGAGACCCAGTACTTC
V gene: TRBV6-1
J gene: TRBJ2-5
clone size: .
D gene: TRBD1

CDR3 protein: CAISEWEGQTYEQYF
CDR3 DNA: TGTGCCATCAGTGAGTGGGAGGGCCAGACCTACGAGCAGTACTTC
V gene: TRBV10-3
J gene: TRBJ2-7
clone size: .
D gene: TRBD2

CDR3 protein: CASSLAKGGRPETQYF
CDR3 DNA: TGTGCCAGCAGCTTGGCCAAGGGAGGGAGACCCGAGACCCAGTACTTC
V gene: TRBV5-4
J gene: TRBJ2-5
clone size: .
D gene: TRBD2

CDR3 protein: CASSLVNSAGEETQYF
CDR3 DNA: TGTGCCAGCAGCTTAGTAAATTCGGCGGGGGAAGAGACCCAGTACTTC
V gene: TRBV7-9
J gene: TRBJ2-5
clone size: .
D gene: TRBD2

CDR3 protein: CSVEDDRPYEQYF
CDR3 DNA: TGCAGCGTCGAAGATGACAGGCCCTACGAGCAGTACTTC
V gene: TRBV29-1
J gene: TRBJ2-7
clone size: .
D gene: .

CDR3 protein: CASSPRSSYEQYF
CDR3 DNA: TGTGCCAGCAGTCCCAGGAGTTCCTACGAGCAGTACTTC
V gene: TRBV27
J gene: TRBJ2-7
clone size: .
D gene: .

CDR3 protein: CASSLGINEQFF
CDR3 DNA: TGTGCCAGCAGCTTAGGAATCAATGAGCAGTTCTTC
V gene: TRBV7-9
J gene: TRBJ2-1
clone size: .
D gene: .

CDR3 protein: CASTSAGRYQETQYF
CDR3 DNA: TGTGCCAGCACCTCCGCGGGGAGGTACCAAGAGACCCAGTACTTC
V gene: TRBV7-2
J gene: TRBJ2-5
clone size: once
D gene: .

CDR3 protein: CASSPLTSGRKVVDTQYF
CDR3 DNA: TGTGCCAGCAGCCCCCTGACGTCAGGACGCAAAGTGGTAGATACGCAGTATTTT
V gene: TRBV7-9
J gene: TRBJ2-3
clone size: .
D gene: .

CDR3 protein: CASSLARGESSYNEQFF
CDR3 DNA: TGTGCCAGCAGCTTAGCGCGGGGGGAATCCTCCTACAATGAGCAGTTCTTC
V gene: TRBV7-2
J gene: TRBJ2-1
clone size: once
D gene: TRBD2

CDR3 protein: CASSLQGLTDTQYF
CDR3 DNA: TGTGCCAGCAGTTTACAGGGACTAACAGATACGCAGTATTTT
V gene: TRBV6-5
J gene: TRBJ2-3
clone size: .
D gene: .

CDR3 protein: CASSGPTSGGNEQYF
CDR3 DNA: TGTGCCAGCAGCGGACCGACTAGCGGGGGGAACGAGCAGTACTTC
V gene: TRBV9
J gene: TRBJ2-7
clone size: .
D gene: TRBD2

CDR3 protein: CASSQDAALNTEAFF
CDR3 DNA: TGTGCCAGCAGCCAAGATGCAGCCTTGAACACTGAAGCTTTCTTT
V gene: TRBV4-2
J gene: TRBJ1-1
clone size: .
D gene: .

CDR3 protein: CASSIAASGGARNEQFF
CDR3 DNA: TGTGCCAGTAGTATAGCAGCTAGCGGGGGGGCGAGAAATGAGCAGTTCTTC
V gene: TRBV19
J gene: TRBJ2-1
clone size: .
D gene: TRBD2

CDR3 protein: CASSYRGTSDTDTQYF
CDR3 DNA: TGTGCCAGCAGCTACCGCGGGACTAGCGACACAGATACGCAGTATTTT
V gene: TRBV13
J gene: TRBJ2-3
clone size: .
D gene: TRBD2

CDR3 protein: CASRLEGLGGQENF
CDR3 DNA: TGTGCAAGTCGCTTGGAGGGTCTAGGGGGACAGGAGAACTTC
V gene: TRBV12-2
J gene: TRBJ2-5
clone size: .
D gene: .

CDR3 protein: CSVVSGQGYYEQYF
CDR3 DNA: TGCAGCGTTGTATCCGGACAGGGGTACTACGAGCAGTACTTC
V gene: TRBV29-1
J gene: TRBJ2-7
clone size: .
D gene: TRBD1